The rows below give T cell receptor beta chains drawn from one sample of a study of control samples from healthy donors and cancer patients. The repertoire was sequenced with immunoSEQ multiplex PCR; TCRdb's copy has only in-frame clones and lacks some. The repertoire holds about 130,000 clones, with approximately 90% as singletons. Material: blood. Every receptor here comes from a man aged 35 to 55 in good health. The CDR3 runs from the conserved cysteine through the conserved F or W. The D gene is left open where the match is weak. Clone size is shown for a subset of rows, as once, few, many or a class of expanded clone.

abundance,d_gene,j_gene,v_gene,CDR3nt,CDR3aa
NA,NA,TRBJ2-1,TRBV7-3,TGTGCCAGCAGCTTATTCTTCAGCAGCGATGAGCAGTTCTTC,CASSLFFSSDEQFF
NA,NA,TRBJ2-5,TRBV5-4,TGTGCCAGCAGCTTAGGGACGTTGGGCGAGACCCAGTACTTC,CASSLGTLGETQYF
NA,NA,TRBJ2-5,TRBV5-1,TGCGCCAGCAGCTTGGAGGGGGGAATGGGGACCCAGTACTTC,CASSLEGGMGTQYF
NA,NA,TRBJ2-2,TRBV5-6,TGTGCCAGCAGGGGGTACAGGAACACCGGGGAGCTGTTTTTT,CASRGYRNTGELFF
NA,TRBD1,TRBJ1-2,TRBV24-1,TGTGCCACCAGTGATCCGGGACAGGGTTTGGGTGGCTACACCTTC,CATSDPGQGLGGYTF
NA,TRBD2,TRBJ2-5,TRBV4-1,TGCGCCAGCAGCCAAGACGTAGCGGGGGCCGGCGGGACCCAGTACTTC,CASSQDVAGAGGTQYF
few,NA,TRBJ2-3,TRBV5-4,TGTGCCAGCAGCTTGGGTGGCAGAAAATCGGATACGCAGTATTTT,CASSLGGRKSDTQYF
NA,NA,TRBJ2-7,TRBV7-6,TGTGCCAGCAGCTTAGACAGGGCGGGGACCGAGCAGTACTTC,CASSLDRAGTEQYF
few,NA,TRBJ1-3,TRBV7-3,TGTGCCAGCAGCTTAGGATCGACAGGCCCGGGAAACACCATATATTTT,CASSLGSTGPGNTIYF
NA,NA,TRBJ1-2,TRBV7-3,TGTGCCAGCAGCTTTGTAGAAGGGAGTTCCCAGGGACCCTTCCGGGGCTATGGCTACACCTTC,CASSFVEGSSQGPFRGYGYTF
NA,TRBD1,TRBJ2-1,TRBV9,TGTGCCAGCAGCGCCGGGACAGGGCATATGAATGAGCAGTTCTTC,CASSAGTGHMNEQFF
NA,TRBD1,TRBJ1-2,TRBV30,TGTGCCTCCGAGGGACAGGACCATAACTATGGCTACACCTTC,CASEGQDHNYGYTF
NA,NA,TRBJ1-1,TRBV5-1,TGCGCCAGCAGCTCTAACAGACCCAACACTGAAGCTTTCTTT,CASSSNRPNTEAFF
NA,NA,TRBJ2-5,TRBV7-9,TGTGCCAGCAGCTCCGACTATTTCAAAGAGACCCAGTACTTC,CASSSDYFKETQYF
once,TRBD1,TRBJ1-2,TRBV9,TGTGCCAGCAGCGGACACAGGGGGCGTTTTGAAAACTATGGCTACACCTTC,CASSGHRGRFENYGYTF
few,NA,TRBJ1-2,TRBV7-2,TGTGCCAGCAGTAAGACAGTTAACTATGGCTACACCTTC,CASSKTVNYGYTF
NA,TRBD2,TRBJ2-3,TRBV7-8,TGTGCCAGCAGCTTAGTTTCGGCGGGGGGGTTCACAGATACGCAGTATTTT,CASSLVSAGGFTDTQYF
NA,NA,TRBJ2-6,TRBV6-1,TGTGCCAGCAGTGAAGGAAGGACTGGGGCCAACGTCCTGACTTTC,CASSEGRTGANVLTF
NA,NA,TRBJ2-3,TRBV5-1,TGCGCCAGCAGCTTCGGGACGGACTCAGATACGCAGTATTTT,CASSFGTDSDTQYF
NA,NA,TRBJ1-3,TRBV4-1,TGCGCCAGCAGCCACCCCTGGCCACCCTCAATTTCCTCTGGAAACACCATATATTTT,CASSHPWPPSISSGNTIYF
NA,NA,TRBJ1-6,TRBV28,TGTGCCACTGCGGCGGGGGCGCTGAATTCACCCCTCCACTTT,CATAAGALNSPLHF
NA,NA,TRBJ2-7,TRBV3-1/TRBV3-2,TGTGCCAGCAGCCCCGCCCCGCCGGGATTACCCTACGAGCAGTACTTC,CASSPAPPGLPYEQYF
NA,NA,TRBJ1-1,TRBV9,TGTGCCAGCAGGTTCTTGGGGGGGAGTGAAGCTTTCTTT,CASRFLGGSEAFF
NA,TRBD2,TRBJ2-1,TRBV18,TGTGCCAGCTCACCAACCGGGGTAGCGGGGGCCCCGAGCTCCTACAATGAGCAGTTCTTC,CASSPTGVAGAPSSYNEQFF
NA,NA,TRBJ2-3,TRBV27,TGTGCCAGCACAGATACGCAGTATTTT,CASTDTQYF
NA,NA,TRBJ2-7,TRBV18,TGTGCCAGCTCACCACAGGGGCACGAGCAGTACTTC,CASSPQGHEQYF
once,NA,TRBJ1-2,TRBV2,TGTGCCAGCAGTGAAAGCACGGGGGGAAGTTATGGCTACACCTTC,CASSESTGGSYGYTF
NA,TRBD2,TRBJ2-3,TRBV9,TGTGCCAGCAGCGCATTCAGCGGGGGGGCCCCATCGGATACGCAGTATTTT,CASSAFSGGAPSDTQYF
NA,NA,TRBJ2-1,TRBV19,TGTGCCAGTAGGCAATCGGCCTCTGAGCAGTTCTTC,CASRQSASEQFF
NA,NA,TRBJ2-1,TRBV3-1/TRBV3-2,TGTGCCAGCAGCCTTGGGGCTCAGAACAATGAGCAGTTCTTC,CASSLGAQNNEQFF
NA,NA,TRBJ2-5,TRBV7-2,TGTGCCAGCAGCTTAGGACAATCAGAGACCCAGTACTTC,CASSLGQSETQYF
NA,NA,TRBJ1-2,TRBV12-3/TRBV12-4,TGTGCCAGCAGCCAGGGACGGATCTATGGCTACACCTTC,CASSQGRIYGYTF
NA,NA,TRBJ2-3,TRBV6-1,TGTGCCAGCAGTGAGTTAGGGGGGCTCACAGATACGCAGTATTTT,CASSELGGLTDTQYF
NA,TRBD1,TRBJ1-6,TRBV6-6,TGTGCCAGCAGTCATAGCGGGTTCACAGGGGGTAAGGGAAATTCACCCCTCCACTTT,CASSHSGFTGGKGNSPLHF
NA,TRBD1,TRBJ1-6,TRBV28,TGTGCCAGCAGCGGTACGACAGGGCTAAATTCACCCCTCCACTTT,CASSGTTGLNSPLHF
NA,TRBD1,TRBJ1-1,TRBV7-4,TGTGCCAGCAGCTGGGATCTGTGGGACAGGGTTCCTGAAGCTTTCTTT,CASSWDLWDRVPEAFF
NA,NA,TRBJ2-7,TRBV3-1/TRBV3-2,TGTGCCAGCAGCGGGGGCTACGAGCAGTACTTC,CASSGGYEQYF
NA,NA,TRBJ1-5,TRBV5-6,TGTGCCAGCAGCTTGTTTGGTCAGCCCCAGCATTTT,CASSLFGQPQHF
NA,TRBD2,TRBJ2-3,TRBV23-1,TGCGCCAGCAGTCAATCGTGGGGCCGTGAGCGGGGGCCCACATCTAGCACAGATACGCAGTATTTT,CASSQSWGRERGPTSSTDTQYF
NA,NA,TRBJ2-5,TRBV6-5,TGTGCCAGCAGCCTCCTGCGAGGGGAGACCCAGTACTTC,CASSLLRGETQYF
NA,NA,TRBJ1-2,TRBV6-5,TGTGCCAGCCACCGGAGAACCGGGGGCTACACCTTC,CASHRRTGGYTF
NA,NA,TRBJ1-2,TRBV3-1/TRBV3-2,TGTGCCAGCAGCCCATACCAGGGTTCAAGCGCATATGGCTACACCTTC,CASSPYQGSSAYGYTF
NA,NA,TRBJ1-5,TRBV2,TGTGCCAGCAGTGAAAGTACCTCCGGCCAGCCCCAGCATTTT,CASSESTSGQPQHF
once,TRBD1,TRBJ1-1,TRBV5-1,TGCGCCAGCAGCCTGGACAGGGGAACCGAAGCTTTCTTT,CASSLDRGTEAFF
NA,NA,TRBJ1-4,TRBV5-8,TGTGCCAGCAGCGTAGCAGGTTTTGCAACTAATGAAAAACTGTTTTTT,CASSVAGFATNEKLFF
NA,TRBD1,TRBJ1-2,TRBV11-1,TGTGCCAGCAGCCCTGGACAGGGTTATGGCTACACCTTC,CASSPGQGYGYTF
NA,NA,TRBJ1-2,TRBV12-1,TGTGCCAGCAGCGTCGAGACCCAGCTTAGTTCCGACACCTTC,CASSVETQLSSDTF
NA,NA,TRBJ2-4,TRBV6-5,TGTGCCAGCACCCGGGGGCAGGATCCAAGAAACATTCAGTACTTC,CASTRGQDPRNIQYF
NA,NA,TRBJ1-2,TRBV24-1,TGTGCCACCAGTGATTTGCGGGACAACTATGGCTACACCTTC,CATSDLRDNYGYTF
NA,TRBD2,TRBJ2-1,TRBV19,TGTGCCAGTAGTATCGGCGGGGGCTCCTACAATGAGCAGTTCTTC,CASSIGGGSYNEQFF
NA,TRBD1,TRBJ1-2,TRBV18,TGTGCCAGCTCACCGACAGGGGACTCTAACTATGGCTACACCTTC,CASSPTGDSNYGYTF
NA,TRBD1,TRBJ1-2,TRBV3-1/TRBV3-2,TGTGCCAGCAGCCTTCGGGACAGCTCCTATGGCTACACCTTC,CASSLRDSSYGYTF
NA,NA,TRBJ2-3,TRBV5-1,TGCGCCAGCAGCGCGGACTGGATAACAGATACGCAGTATTTT,CASSADWITDTQYF
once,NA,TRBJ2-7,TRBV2,TGTGCCAGTTTAAAGGGGTTAGCCTCATCTGTCTACGAGCAGTACTTC,CASLKGLASSVYEQYF
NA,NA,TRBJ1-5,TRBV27,TGTGCCAGCAGTTTAGGGGGGTTGTTGGGGCCCCAGCATTTT,CASSLGGLLGPQHF
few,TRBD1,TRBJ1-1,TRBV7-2,TGTGCCAGCAGCTCAACAAGACAGGGGGAAGCTTTCTTT,CASSSTRQGEAFF
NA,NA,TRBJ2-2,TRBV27,TGTGCCAGCAGTTTCTGGGCGTTTTCGGGGCTGTTTTTT,CASSFWAFSGLFF